This T cell receptor beta chain was sequenced for a study of T-cell reconstitution after alpha-beta-depleted transplantation in children. Study-level points and caveats: About two months after transplant, alpha-beta T cells reportedly came from several hundred expanded graft clones. It was surviving recipient T cells and thymic progenitors that gave some patients high TCRbeta diversity at day 60. At one year after transplant, newly produced T cells mostly accounted for T-cell counts and diversity.

Unique molecular identifiers were used to barcode this TCRbeta library. TCRdb passed the PCR reads through MiXCR, listing each CDR3 protein once. The sample yields just over 950,000 distinct CDR3 sequences, about 29% seen once. This clonotype was picked up a small number of times. Its antigen remains unidentified. Germline lookup yields CDR1 MGHDK and CDR2 SYGVNS. Trimming took off 7 bases at V and 11 bases at J, with 14 bases between the two ends. This CDR3 is 11 amino acids long. The source material was PBMCs, mostly from graft donor cells, sampled 360 days after TCRalphabeta/CD19-depleted stem cell transplant. The clonotype originates from a boy under two years old who had a stem cell transplant for SCID, so the T cells may come from the graft donor. The V and J genes are TRBV25-1 and TRBJ1-1; D ambiguous. CDR3 in amino acids: CASTTGVGAFF. The DNA of the CDR3 is TGTGCCAGCACTACTGGCGTAGGTGCTTTCTTT.